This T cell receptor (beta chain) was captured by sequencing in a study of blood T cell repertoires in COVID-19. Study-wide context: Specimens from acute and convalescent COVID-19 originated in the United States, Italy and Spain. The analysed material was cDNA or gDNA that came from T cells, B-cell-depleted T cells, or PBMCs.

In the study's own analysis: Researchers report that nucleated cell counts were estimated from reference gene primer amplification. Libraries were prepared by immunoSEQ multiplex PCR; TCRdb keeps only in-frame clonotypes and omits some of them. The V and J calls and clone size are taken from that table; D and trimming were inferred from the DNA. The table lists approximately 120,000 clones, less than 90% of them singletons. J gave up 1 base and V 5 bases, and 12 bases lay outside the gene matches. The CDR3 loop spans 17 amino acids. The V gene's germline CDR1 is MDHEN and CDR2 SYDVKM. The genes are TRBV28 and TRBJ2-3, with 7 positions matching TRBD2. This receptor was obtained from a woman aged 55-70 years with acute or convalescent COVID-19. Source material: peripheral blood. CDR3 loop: CASSTAGWAGGTDTQYF. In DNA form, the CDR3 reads TGTGCCAGCAGTACCGCCGGTTGGGCGGGAGGCACAGATACGCAGTATTTT.